Listed here are 9 T cell receptor beta chains from one sample, sequenced in a study of cytomegalovirus exposure and HLA in healthy donors (dated by TCRdb to 2017 to 2019). Receptor amplification or capture employed the immunoSEQ multiplex PCR assay. The multiplex PCR relied on a mix of 60 forward primers for TCR Vbeta segments and 13 reverse primers for TCR Jbeta segments. As stored in TCRdb, this immuneACCESS dataset retains in-frame rearrangements with V and J assigned. A fraction of the clones does not appear; measured against another copy, unresolved V genes explain less than half of the discrepancy, and the remainder lacks a known reason. The sample has 60,000 or so clones on record, roughly 71% of them singletons. Roughly 25% of the sample belongs to the ten largest clones. Input material: PBMCs. Receptors were obtained from a man aged 50 to 60 in good health and CMV-seropositive.

The chain links TRBV30 to TRBJ1-2; maybe TRBD1 (5 bases). The ends were cut back, 4 bases at V and 8 bases at J, with 23 bases in the middle. Germline assignment: CDR1 GTSNPN and CDR2 SVGIG (reference sequence). The CDR3 loop spans 15 amino acids. This CDR3 reads CAWTYPGLPFEGYTF. CDR3 DNA sequence: TGTGCCTGGACCTATCCGGGACTCCCCTTTGAAGGCTACACCTTC. The full variable domain, its missing parts supplied by reference TRBV30 and TRBJ1-2, is SQTIHQWPATLVQPVGSPLSLECTVEGTSNPNLYWYRQAAGRGLQLLFYSVGIGQISSEVPQNLSASRPQDRQFILSSKKLLLSDSGFYLCAWTYPGLPFEGYTFGSGTRLTVV.

As regards this clone: Without the conserved terminal phenylalanine or tryptophan, this CDR3 likely stems from a read error. V gene TRBV6-1 combines with J gene TRBJ1-5; 12 bases map to TRBD1. This CDR3 spans 17 amino acids. V shed 4 bases and J 5 bases; nucleotides not matched to a gene: 9. Germline V CDR1 and CDR2: MNHNS, SASEGT. This CDR3 is CASSGPLGQGAYQPQHV. DNA for the CDR3: TGTGCCAGCAGTGGACCATTGGGACAGGGGGCATATCAGCCCCAGCATGTT.

The CDR3: CASWGGSNEQFF. The CDR3 nucleotides are TGTGCCAGTTGGGGGGGGAGTAATGAGCAGTTCTTC. The gene calls are TRBV19 and TRBJ2-1; 7 nucleotides line up with TRBD2. The CDR3 consists of 12 residues. The V and J ends lost 8 bases and 7 bases, in that order; junction bases with no gene match: 5. CDR1 LNHDA and CDR2 SQIVND come from the germline V gene (reference sequence).

The chain combines TRBV7-6 with TRBJ2-5, with D unclear. Per the germline V gene, CDR1 is SGHVS and CDR2 is FNYEAQ. V lost 5 bases, J lost 5 bases, and 18 bases lay in between. This CDR3 contains 15 residues. DNA for the CDR3: TGTGCCAGCAGCCCCCCCGGCCGAAGCGAGGAGACCCAGTACTTC. It encodes CASSPPGRSEETQYF.

The V gene is TRBV9, the J gene TRBJ1-4, with TRBD1 identical over 11 bases. The CDR3 spans 14 residues. Germline CDR1 SGDLS, CDR2 YYNGEE. V lost 3 bases, J lost 7 bases, and 2 bases stayed unmatched. For the CDR3, the DNA is TGTGCCAGCAGCGAAGGACAGGGGGCTGAAAAACTGTTTTTT. This sequence encodes CASSEGQGAEKLFF.

This chain joins TRBV19 and TRBJ2-7; 8 bases are shared with TRBD1. V trimming: 7 bases; J trimming: 6 bases; junction bases outside the gene matches: 11. Germline V gene sequence: CDR1 LNHDA, CDR2 SQIVND (reference sequence). The CDR3 spans 14 residues. CDR3 DNA sequence: TGTGCCAGTATTGTGTTGGGACAGGTAGCCGAGCAGTACTTC. Protein product: CASIVLGQVAEQYF.

The chain employs TRBV7-9 and TRBJ2-5, with no clear D. Germline V CDR1 and CDR2: SEHNR, FQNEAQ (reference sequence). The CDR3 consists of 14 residues. Trimming cost V 6 bases and J 2 bases, with 13 bases left between them. CDR3 region: CASSERSLQETQYF. The CDR3 region has the DNA TGTGCCAGCAGTGAAAGGAGTTTACAAGAGACCCAGTACTTC.

This clone was seen a handful of times. J is TRBJ2-1 and V is TRBV2; the match to TRBD2 covers 10 bases. After removal of 2 bases from V and 7 bases from J, the junction contained 2 bases not matched to a gene. The CDR3 covers 14 residues. In germline, CDR1 is SNHLY, CDR2 FYNNEI. The CDR3 protein is CASSELAGVNEQFF. The CDR3 region has the DNA TGTGCCAGCAGTGAACTAGCGGGAGTGAATGAGCAGTTCTTC.

This clone was recorded a few times. The chain links TRBV6-1 to TRBJ2-7, with 11 bases lining up with TRBD2. Per germline, CDR1 MNHNS and CDR2 SASEGT. This CDR3 contains 15 residues. Germline trimming cut 2 bases from V and 2 bases from J; bases unmatched to any gene: 2. For the CDR3, the DNA is TGTGCCAGCAGTGAAATAGCGGGAGGGGCCTACGAGCAGTACTTC. It encodes CASSEIAGGAYEQYF.